This TCR beta chain was identified in a study of blood T cells in healthy people across ages. With a J-beta primer mix and a sample-barcoded 5' primer, a second PCR ran roughly 6 to 11 cycles. TCRdb used MiXCR to reprocess the 5' RACE reads, holding one entry per CDR3 protein. The sample yields about 780,000 distinct CDR3 sequences, under 30% seen once. The sample holds a few counts of this clonotype. Its specificity is unknown. The germline V gene has CDR1 MNHNS and CDR2 SASEGT. Between the trimmed V and J ends, which lost 4 bases and 0 bases, there was a span of 24 bases. The CDR3 extends over 19 amino acids. General study results and limits: Diversity figures based on one million T cells were deemed too low. Researchers said unsorted PBMCs prevented a conclusive naive versus antigen-experienced comparison.

This sample also appeared in a second study, on T cells of mothers and their children.

The clonotype originates from a boy younger than 18 in good health. The sample comprised blood. The chain uses TRBV6-1 and TRBJ1-1; D not certain. CDR3 in amino acids: CASSGPDTAFPFMNTEAFF. The DNA for the CDR3 is TGTGCCAGCAGTGGGCCAGACACAGCCTTCCCCTTCATGAACACTGAAGCTTTCTTT.